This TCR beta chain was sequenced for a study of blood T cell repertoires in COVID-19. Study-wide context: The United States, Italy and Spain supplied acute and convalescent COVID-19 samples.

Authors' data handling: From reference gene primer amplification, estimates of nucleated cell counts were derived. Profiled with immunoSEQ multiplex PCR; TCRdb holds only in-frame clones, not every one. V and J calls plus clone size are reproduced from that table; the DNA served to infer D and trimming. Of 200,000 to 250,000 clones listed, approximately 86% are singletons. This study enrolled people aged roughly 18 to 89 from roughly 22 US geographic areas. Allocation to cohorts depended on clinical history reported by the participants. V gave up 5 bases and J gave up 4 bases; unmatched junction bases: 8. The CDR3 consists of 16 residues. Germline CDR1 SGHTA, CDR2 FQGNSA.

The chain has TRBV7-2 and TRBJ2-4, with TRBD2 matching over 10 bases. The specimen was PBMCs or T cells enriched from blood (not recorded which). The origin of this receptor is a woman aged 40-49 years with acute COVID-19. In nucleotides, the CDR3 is TGTGCCAGCAGCCCCCGAGCGGGAGGGGGTAAAAACATTCAGTACTTC. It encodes CASSPRAGGGKNIQYF.